Listed below are T cell receptor beta chains from one sample, sequenced in a study of CD8 T cells in ankylosing spondylitis. TCRdb independently ran MiXCR on the 5' RACE reads; one entry per CDR3 protein. The top ten clones hold just over 1% of a sample with about 440,000 distinct CDR3 sequences, about a sixth of them seen once. Sample: blood, either unsorted or a sorted T cell fraction (not recorded which). These receptor sequences come from a male donor with ankylosing spondylitis. Each CDR3 is given with its conserved first and last residue. A D gene is named only where the DNA matches it firmly. For some rows the clone size is stated as once, few or many, or as a class when expanded; others skip it.

CDR3nt,CDR3aa,abundance,d_gene,v_gene,j_gene
TGTGCCAGCAGGACCGCGGGGGAGGAGCTGTTTTTT,CASRTAGEELFF,few,TRBD2,TRBV7-2,TRBJ2-2
TGCAGCGTCGGGACAGGGGGCAATAAGAACTATGGCTACACCTTC,CSVGTGGNKNYGYTF,NA,TRBD1,TRBV29-1,TRBJ1-2
TGTGCCAGCAGCTTAGCAGTGGCGGCCGATACGCAGTATTTT,CASSLAVAADTQYF,NA,NA,TRBV7-9,TRBJ2-3
TGTGCCAGCAGTTACTCGGGGGGGACCATTAACTATGGCTACACCTTC,CASSYSGGTINYGYTF,NA,NA,TRBV6-5,TRBJ1-2
TGTGCCAGCAGTGAGGATGGAGTGGGGGGTCTGATTCAGTACTTC,CASSEDGVGGLIQYF,NA,NA,TRBV2,TRBJ2-4
TGTGCCAGCAGCTTGTTTGCAGGCCTACAGGAGACCCAGTACTTC,CASSLFAGLQETQYF,NA,NA,TRBV5-4,TRBJ2-5
TGTGCCAGCAGTCGAAGAGACAACTCTGGAAACACCATATATTTT,CASSRRDNSGNTIYF,few,NA,TRBV28,TRBJ1-3
TGTGCCAGCACGCACGGCGACACTGAAGCTTTCTTT,CASTHGDTEAFF,many,NA,TRBV7-9,TRBJ1-1
TGTGCCAGCAGCTTGGTAATCGGTGTGAACACTGAAGCTTTCTTT,CASSLVIGVNTEAFF,NA,NA,TRBV5-5,TRBJ1-1
TGTGCCAGCAGCTTCGGCGGGGGGCTAAACACCGGGGAGCTGTTTTTT,CASSFGGGLNTGELFF,NA,TRBD2,TRBV5-4,TRBJ2-2
TGTGCCAGCAGCCTACGCGGGAGGGGTAACACCATATATTTT,CASSLRGRGNTIYF,many,NA,TRBV11-2,TRBJ1-3
TGCAGTGTGCGGGTCACTCAAGAGACCCAGTACTTC,CSVRVTQETQYF,few,NA,TRBV20-1,TRBJ2-5
TGCAGTGCAACTGCAGCGATTGAAGCTTTCTTT,CSATAAIEAFF,NA,NA,TRBV20-1,TRBJ1-1
TGTGCCAGCAGCCCACTGATTCGGGGGCTCAGAGGCGGGCTAGCCAAAAACATTCAGTACTTC,CASSPLIRGLRGGLAKNIQYF,NA,NA,TRBV11-2,TRBJ2-4
TGTGCCAGCAGCTTAGGAGCGGCCAATGAGCAGTTCTTC,CASSLGAANEQFF,many,NA,TRBV5-6,TRBJ2-1